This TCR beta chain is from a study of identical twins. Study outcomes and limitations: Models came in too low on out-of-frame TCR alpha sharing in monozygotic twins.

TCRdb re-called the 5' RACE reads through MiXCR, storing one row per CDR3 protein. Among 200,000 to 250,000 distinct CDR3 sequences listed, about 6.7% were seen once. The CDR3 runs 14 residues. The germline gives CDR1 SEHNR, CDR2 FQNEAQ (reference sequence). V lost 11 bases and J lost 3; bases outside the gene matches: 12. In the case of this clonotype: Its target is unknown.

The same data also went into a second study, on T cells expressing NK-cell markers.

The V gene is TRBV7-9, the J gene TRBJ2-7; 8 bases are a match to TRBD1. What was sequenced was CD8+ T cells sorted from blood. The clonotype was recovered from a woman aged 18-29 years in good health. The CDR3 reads CASATGTGSYEQYF. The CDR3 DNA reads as TGTGCCTCAGCCACAGGGACAGGAAGCTACGAGCAGTACTTC.